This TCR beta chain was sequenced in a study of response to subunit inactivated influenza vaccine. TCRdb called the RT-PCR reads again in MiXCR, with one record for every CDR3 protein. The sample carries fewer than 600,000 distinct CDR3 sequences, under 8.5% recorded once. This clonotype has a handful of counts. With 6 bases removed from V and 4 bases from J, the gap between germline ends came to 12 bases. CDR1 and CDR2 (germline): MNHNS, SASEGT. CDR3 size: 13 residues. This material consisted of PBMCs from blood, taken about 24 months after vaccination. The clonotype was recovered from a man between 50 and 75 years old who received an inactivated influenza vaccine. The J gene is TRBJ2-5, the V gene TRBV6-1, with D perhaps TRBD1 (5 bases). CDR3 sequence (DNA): TGTGCCAGCAGGGATGACAGAGGAGAGACCCAGTACTTC. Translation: CASRDDRGETQYF.